This T cell receptor beta chain was captured by sequencing in a study of blood T cell repertoires in COVID-19. CDR3 length equals 12 residues. Per germline, CDR1 ENHRY and CDR2 SYGVKD. V dropped 3 bases and J dropped 4 bases, with 6 bases sitting between them. Study members were between roughly 18 and 100 years old and lived in over 20 US regions. Clinical history as reported by participants underpinned cohort assignment. Two negative PCRs, clearance, or symptom resolution characterized the recovered Cohort 3 donors. As originally analysed: Reference gene primer amplification gave estimated nucleated cell counts. Clones were sequenced by immunoSEQ multiplex PCR, and TCRdb holds only the in-frame ones, with some missing. The V and J calls and the clone size are those of that table, but D and trimming were determined from the DNA. The data show around 200,000 clones, about 81% seen once.

This chain connects TRBV10-3 to TRBJ1-2; D is uncertain. The source of this sequence is a woman in her twenties or thirties who had recovered from COVID-19. Sequencing was done on a sample of PBMCs or T cells enriched from blood (not recorded which). CDR3 sequence reads: CAISDRLYGYTF. CDR3 in DNA: TGTGCCATCAGTGACCGTCTCTATGGCTACACCTTC.